Listed below are T cell receptor beta chains from one sample, sequenced in a study of graft-versus-host responses after intestinal transplantation. No antigen has been identified for these receptors. Generated by immunoSEQ multiplex PCR, the TCRdb table keeps only in-frame clones and is missing some. The repertoire holds tens of thousands of clones, with roughly nine tenths as singletons. This specimen was unstimulated CD8+ T cells sorted from spleen or lymph node cells, taken before transplant. These receptors were collected from a human donor who was the organ donor for an intestinal transplant. CDR3s include the opening cysteine and the closing phenylalanine or tryptophan. The D gene is left open where the match is weak. Clone size is not always given. Where it is, it says once, few, many or a class for expanded clones.

abundance: -; j_gene: TRBJ1-5; len: 14; v_gene: TRBV6-1; d_gene: -; CDR3nt: TGTGCCAGCAGCCCCACCCTCACCGGTCAGCCCCAGCATTTT; CDR3aa: CASSPTLTGQPQHF
abundance: once; j_gene: TRBJ1-1; len: 14; v_gene: TRBV19; d_gene: -; CDR3nt: TGTGCCAGTAGTCCGGAGACAGGGAACACTGAAGCTTTCTTT; CDR3aa: CASSPETGNTEAFF
abundance: -; j_gene: TRBJ1-3; len: 14; v_gene: TRBV6-1; d_gene: -; CDR3nt: TGTGCCAGCAGTGAATTTATCTCTGGAAACACCATATATTTT; CDR3aa: CASSEFISGNTIYF
abundance: -; j_gene: TRBJ2-3; len: 19; v_gene: TRBV28; d_gene: -; CDR3nt: TGTGCCAGCACCTCCGTCGGGTGTGACTTTTGTAGTGGCACAGATACGCAGTATTTT; CDR3aa: CASTSVGCDFCSGTDTQYF
abundance: -; j_gene: TRBJ2-3; len: 14; v_gene: TRBV2; d_gene: -; CDR3nt: TGTGCCAGCAGTTTCAATCTAGCTCGAGATACGCAGTATTTT; CDR3aa: CASSFNLARDTQYF
abundance: -; j_gene: TRBJ2-7; len: 11; v_gene: TRBV27; d_gene: -; CDR3nt: TGTGCCAGCAGTTTCGGTTACGAGCAGTACTTC; CDR3aa: CASSFGYEQYF
abundance: once; j_gene: TRBJ2-1; len: 14; v_gene: TRBV5-5; d_gene: -; CDR3nt: TGTGCCAGTCAGGAAGGGACACTATACAATGAGCAGTTCTTC; CDR3aa: CASQEGTLYNEQFF
abundance: -; j_gene: TRBJ2-5; len: 14; v_gene: TRBV7-6; d_gene: -; CDR3nt: TGTGCCAGCAGCTTGTACTCGAGGGCTGGGGAGCAGTACTTC; CDR3aa: CASSLYSRAGEQYF
abundance: -; j_gene: TRBJ2-7; len: 13; v_gene: TRBV7-7; d_gene: -; CDR3nt: TGTGCTAGCAGCGTGGGCGGGACCTACGAGCAGTACTTC; CDR3aa: CASSVGGTYEQYF
abundance: -; j_gene: TRBJ2-7; len: 15; v_gene: TRBV6-5; d_gene: -; CDR3nt: TGTGCCAGCAGTTACAACAGGGTTTTAGGTTGGGAGCAGTACTTC; CDR3aa: CASSYNRVLGWEQYF
abundance: -; j_gene: TRBJ2-3; len: 18; v_gene: TRBV28; d_gene: TRBD1; CDR3nt: TGTGCCAGTCAGGGTTTATTCCGGGACAGAAACCGCACAGATACGCAGTATTTT; CDR3aa: CASQGLFRDRNRTDTQYF
abundance: once; j_gene: TRBJ2-2; len: 15; v_gene: TRBV29-1; d_gene: TRBD1; CDR3nt: TGCAGCGCCATGAGACAGGGAATTTACACCGGGGAGCTGTTTTTT; CDR3aa: CSAMRQGIYTGELFF
abundance: -; j_gene: TRBJ2-7; len: 14; v_gene: TRBV28; d_gene: TRBD2; CDR3nt: TGTGCCAGCAGCCTCAGCGGGGTCTCCTACGAGCAGTACTTC; CDR3aa: CASSLSGVSYEQYF
abundance: -; j_gene: TRBJ2-1; len: 18; v_gene: TRBV10-1; d_gene: TRBD2; CDR3nt: TGCGCCAGCACTATTACTAGCGGGAGGGCCTCATCCTACAATGAGCAGTTCTTC; CDR3aa: CASTITSGRASSYNEQFF
abundance: -; j_gene: TRBJ1-1; len: 13; v_gene: TRBV7-9; d_gene: -; CDR3nt: TGTGCCAGCAGCTCAAGTGCGTACACTGAAGCTTTCTTT; CDR3aa: CASSSSAYTEAFF
abundance: -; j_gene: TRBJ2-6; len: 22; v_gene: TRBV9; d_gene: TRBD2; CDR3nt: TGTGCCAGCAGCGGACAGGGCGAGGCACTAGCGGGCGGGAGCTCTGGGGCCAACGTCCTGACTTTC; CDR3aa: CASSGQGEALAGGSSGANVLTF
abundance: -; j_gene: TRBJ1-3; len: 17; v_gene: TRBV7-9; d_gene: TRBD1; CDR3nt: TGTGCCAGCAGCGAAGAGGGACAGGGGGCGGCGGGAAACACCATATATTTT; CDR3aa: CASSEEGQGAAGNTIYF
abundance: -; j_gene: TRBJ2-7; len: 17; v_gene: TRBV7-6; d_gene: TRBD1; CDR3nt: TGTGCCAGCAGCTCCCGGGCCGACAGGGGCTCCCTATACGAGCAGTACTTC; CDR3aa: CASSSRADRGSLYEQYF
abundance: -; j_gene: TRBJ1-3; len: 14; v_gene: TRBV13; d_gene: -; CDR3nt: TGTGCCAGCAGCGTCGGGGTAGATGGAAACACCATATATTTT; CDR3aa: CASSVGVDGNTIYF
abundance: -; j_gene: TRBJ2-7; len: 16; v_gene: TRBV6-6; d_gene: -; CDR3nt: TGTGCCAGCAGTTACGCCTTTACAGGGGGAGGGTACGAGCAGTACTTC; CDR3aa: CASSYAFTGGGYEQYF
abundance: -; j_gene: TRBJ2-1; len: 16; v_gene: TRBV7-9; d_gene: TRBD2; CDR3nt: TGTGCCAGCAGCTCGGGGACTAGCGGGAGAGGGGACGAGCAGTTCTTC; CDR3aa: CASSSGTSGRGDEQFF
abundance: -; j_gene: TRBJ1-5; len: 15; v_gene: TRBV15; d_gene: -; CDR3nt: TGTGCCACCAGCAGAGTAGAGGGTAAAGGTCAGCCCCAGCATTTT; CDR3aa: CATSRVEGKGQPQHF
abundance: -; j_gene: TRBJ1-3; len: 15; v_gene: TRBV6-5; d_gene: TRBD1; CDR3nt: TGTGCCAGCAGAGAGGGACAGGGAGTCTCCAACACCATATATTTT; CDR3aa: CASREGQGVSNTIYF
abundance: once; j_gene: TRBJ2-1; len: 14; v_gene: TRBV19; d_gene: -; CDR3nt: TGTGCCAGTAGTTACGGAGGGTCCTACAATGAGCAGTTCTTC; CDR3aa: CASSYGGSYNEQFF
abundance: -; j_gene: TRBJ2-7; len: 12; v_gene: TRBV7-9; d_gene: -; CDR3nt: TGTGCCAGCAGGCACTTAGATTACGAGCAGTACTTC; CDR3aa: CASRHLDYEQYF
abundance: -; j_gene: TRBJ2-7; len: 14; v_gene: TRBV5-5; d_gene: TRBD2; CDR3nt: TGTGCCAGCAGCTTTATGGGACTAGCTAAAGAGCAGTACTTC; CDR3aa: CASSFMGLAKEQYF
abundance: few; j_gene: TRBJ2-7; len: 16; v_gene: TRBV28; d_gene: -; CDR3nt: TGTGCCAGCAGTCAACGGGGGGCGTGGTGGATTAGGGAGCAGTACTTC; CDR3aa: CASSQRGAWWIREQYF
abundance: -; j_gene: TRBJ1-2; len: 14; v_gene: TRBV5-1; d_gene: -; CDR3nt: TGCGCCAGCAGCTTGGCGGGGGGGGTGTTCGGCTACACCTTC; CDR3aa: CASSLAGGVFGYTF
abundance: -; j_gene: TRBJ2-7; len: 14; v_gene: TRBV9; d_gene: -; CDR3nt: TGTGCCAGCAGCGTAGTGGACTTAGCCTACGAGCAGTACTTC; CDR3aa: CASSVVDLAYEQYF
abundance: -; j_gene: TRBJ1-4; len: 17; v_gene: TRBV11-1; d_gene: TRBD1; CDR3nt: TGTGCCAGCAGCCCTGGACAGGGCTTGTGGAAGAATGAAAAACTGTTTTTT; CDR3aa: CASSPGQGLWKNEKLFF
abundance: -; j_gene: TRBJ2-1; len: 13; v_gene: TRBV28; d_gene: -; CDR3nt: TGTGCCAGCAGTCCCCCCCGACAGGATGAGCAGTTCTTC; CDR3aa: CASSPPRQDEQFF
abundance: -; j_gene: TRBJ2-7; len: 15; v_gene: TRBV5-6; d_gene: TRBD2; CDR3nt: TGTGCCAGCAGCTTGGGAGCGGGAGACGCCTACGAGCAGTACTTC; CDR3aa: CASSLGAGDAYEQYF
abundance: -; j_gene: TRBJ2-1; len: 17; v_gene: TRBV2; d_gene: -; CDR3nt: TGTGCCAGCAGTGAACCCCCCTGGGCCGGGAGTCCCGATGAGCAGTTCTTC; CDR3aa: CASSEPPWAGSPDEQFF
abundance: -; j_gene: TRBJ2-2; len: 16; v_gene: TRBV2; d_gene: TRBD2; CDR3nt: TGTGCCAGCAGGCTGACTAGCGGGAGATATACCGGGGAGCTGTTTTTT; CDR3aa: CASRLTSGRYTGELFF
abundance: -; j_gene: TRBJ1-5; len: 14; v_gene: TRBV7-9; d_gene: TRBD1; CDR3nt: TGTGCCAGCAGCCAGGGGGACAGGAGTCAGCCCCAGCATTTT; CDR3aa: CASSQGDRSQPQHF
abundance: -; j_gene: TRBJ1-5; len: 15; v_gene: TRBV27; d_gene: -; CDR3nt: TGTGCCAGCAGACAGGGCAGGGTTCGGGGTCAGCCCCAGCATTTT; CDR3aa: CASRQGRVRGQPQHF
abundance: -; j_gene: TRBJ2-1; len: 15; v_gene: TRBV4-1; d_gene: TRBD2; CDR3nt: TGCGCCAGCAGCCTTACACTAGCGGGTTACAATGAGCAGTTCTTC; CDR3aa: CASSLTLAGYNEQFF
abundance: -; j_gene: TRBJ1-2; len: 12; v_gene: TRBV6-6; d_gene: TRBD1; CDR3nt: TGTGCCAGCCGACAGGGTGCAAGCGGCTACACCTTC; CDR3aa: CASRQGASGYTF
abundance: -; j_gene: TRBJ1-1; len: 16; v_gene: TRBV11-2; d_gene: -; CDR3nt: TGTGCCAGCAGCTTAGTCCTGGGATCAGGGGAGACTGAAGCTTTCTTT; CDR3aa: CASSLVLGSGETEAFF
abundance: -; j_gene: TRBJ2-7; len: 14; v_gene: TRBV6-5; d_gene: TRBD1; CDR3nt: TGTGCCAGCAGTTCCCGACAGGGGCGGTACGAGCAGTACTTC; CDR3aa: CASSSRQGRYEQYF
abundance: -; j_gene: TRBJ2-3; len: 14; v_gene: TRBV7-2; d_gene: TRBD1; CDR3nt: TGTGCCAGCAGCCGGGACAGGCGATATTATACGCAGTATTTT; CDR3aa: CASSRDRRYYTQYF
abundance: few; j_gene: TRBJ2-1; len: 19; v_gene: TRBV5-1; d_gene: -; CDR3nt: TGCGCCAGCAGCTCCCGCTCGGGGGGCCCACTCTCGATCTACAATGAGCAGTTCTTC; CDR3aa: CASSSRSGGPLSIYNEQFF
abundance: few; j_gene: TRBJ2-7; len: 13; v_gene: TRBV4-1; d_gene: -; CDR3nt: TGCGCCAGCAGCCAGGGAGGGGGCTACGAGCAGTACTTC; CDR3aa: CASSQGGGYEQYF
abundance: -; j_gene: TRBJ2-7; len: 12; v_gene: TRBV28; d_gene: -; CDR3nt: TGTGCCAGCAGTTTACTCGCGAACGAGCAGTACTTC; CDR3aa: CASSLLANEQYF
abundance: -; j_gene: TRBJ2-1; len: 13; v_gene: TRBV27; d_gene: -; CDR3nt: TGTGCCAGCAGTTACGGTTCCGGGAATGAGCAGTTCTTC; CDR3aa: CASSYGSGNEQFF
abundance: few; j_gene: TRBJ1-3; len: 17; v_gene: TRBV5-6; d_gene: -; CDR3nt: TGTGCCAGCAGCTTGGCCCGGTCCTATCACTCTGGAAACACCATATATTTT; CDR3aa: CASSLARSYHSGNTIYF
abundance: -; j_gene: TRBJ1-1; len: 14; v_gene: TRBV6-4; d_gene: -; CDR3nt: TGTGCCAGCAGTTCGGGGGGGAGCGCAACTGAAGCTTTCTTT; CDR3aa: CASSSGGSATEAFF
abundance: -; j_gene: TRBJ2-7; len: 18; v_gene: TRBV2; d_gene: -; CDR3nt: TGTGCCAGCAGTGAACCAATTAGTAGACGCTGGAGAGCCTACGAGCAGTACTTC; CDR3aa: CASSEPISRRWRAYEQYF
abundance: -; j_gene: TRBJ2-7; len: 14; v_gene: TRBV7-9; d_gene: TRBD2; CDR3nt: TGTGCCAGCAGCGAAGGACTAGCCCCCTACGAGCAGTACTTC; CDR3aa: CASSEGLAPYEQYF
abundance: -; j_gene: TRBJ2-7; len: 13; v_gene: TRBV7-9; d_gene: -; CDR3nt: TGTGCCAGCAGCCGGGACAACTCCTACGAGCAGTACTTC; CDR3aa: CASSRDNSYEQYF